Below are 32 T cell receptor beta chains sequenced from a single sample in a study of control samples from healthy donors and cancer patients. Here immunoSEQ multiplex PCR was the method, and the copy in TCRdb shows in-frame clones only, minus some. Altogether roughly 120,000 clones are present, roughly 91% being singletons, with the ten largest covering approximately 15%. Sequenced: blood. The receptors derive from a woman between 50 and 59 years old in good health.

The rearrangement joins TRBV5-1 to TRBJ1-6, with TRBD1 identical over 7 bases. Unmatched junction bases numbered 3, after V lost 0 bases and J lost 0 bases. Germline V gives CDR1 SGHRS, CDR2 YFSETQ. The CDR3 is 17 amino acids. CDR3 sequence: CASSLEGQSSYNSPLHF. CDR3 bases: TGCGCCAGCAGCTTGGAGGGACAGAGCTCCTATAATTCACCCCTCCACTTT.

The V and J genes are TRBV30 and TRBJ1-6, with D unresolved. Between the trimmed V and J ends, which lost 6 bases and 5 bases, there was a span of 11 bases. The CDR3 is made up of 13 amino acids. In germline, CDR1 is GTSNPN, CDR2 SVGIG (reference sequence). The CDR3 loop is CACLARDNSPLHF. The CDR3 DNA sequence: TGTGCCTGCCTCGCCCGGGATAATTCACCCCTCCACTTT.

The DNA for the CDR3 is TGTGCCAGCAGCGCTATCCCTCGGGGTTTCGGCTATGGCTACACCTTC. Its protein is CASSAIPRGFGYGYTF. This chain uses TRBV9 with TRBJ1-2; no definite D call. CDR1 is SGDLS, CDR2 YYNGEE, per germline. The V end lost 3 bases, the J end lost 4 bases, and 19 bases lay between the germline ends. The CDR3 length is 16 residues.

The CDR3 DNA follows: TGTGCCAGTCAAGCGGGGGGCGAGACTACCGGGGAGCTGTTTTTT. It specifies CASQAGGETTGELFF. The V call is TRBV6-5, the J call TRBJ2-2; 9 bases align to TRBD2. The CDR3 totals 15 residues. V trimming: 9 bases; J trimming: 5 bases; junction bases outside the gene matches: 10. CDR1 is MNHEY and CDR2 is SVGAGI in the germline V gene.

This clone was counted between two and nine times. This chain links TRBV15 with TRBJ2-2, with 13 bases aligning to TRBD2. This CDR3 has 17 amino acids. The V and J ends lost 0 bases and 8 bases, in that order; junction bases with no gene match: 6. CDR1 and CDR2 (germline): LNHNV, YYDKDF (reference sequence). CDR3: CATSRDGLAGAGGELFF. The CDR3 region has the DNA TGTGCCACCAGCAGAGACGGACTAGCGGGAGCGGGGGGGGAGCTGTTTTTT.

The chain carries TRBV30 and TRBJ1-5; TRBD1 is a possible D gene (6 bases). Trimming pared 2 bases from V and 4 bases from J, leaving 9 bases between. Germline CDR1 GTSNPN, CDR2 SVGIG (reference sequence). The CDR3 consists of 13 residues. The DNA of the CDR3 is TGTGCCTGGAGTTTCGGGACAAATCAGCCCCAGCATTTT. This gives the protein CAWSFGTNQPQHF. The entire variable domain, with the rest obtained from reference TRBV30 and TRBJ1-5, is as follows: SQTIHQWPATLVQPVGSPLSLECTVEGTSNPNLYWYRQAAGRGLQLLFYSVGIGQISSEVPQNLSASRPQDRQFILSSKKLLLSDSGFYLCAWSFGTNQPQHFGDGTRLSIL.

This clone was observed a single time. V usage is TRBV10-1 and J usage is TRBJ2-5; D is possibly TRBD1 or TRBD2 (6 bases each). The ends were cut back, 6 bases at V and 1 base at J, with 12 bases in the middle. This CDR3 is built from 14 residues. CDR1 and CDR2 (germline): WNHNN, SYGVQD (reference sequence). The CDR3 sequence is CASSLGGIQETQYF. CDR3 sequence (DNA): TGCGCCAGCAGCCTAGGGGGGATCCAAGAGACCCAGTACTTC.

This rearrangement joins TRBV14 to TRBJ2-2; TRBD2 aligns across 8 bases. CDR1 is SGHDN and CDR2 is FVKESK in the germline V gene. This CDR3 comprises 17 residues. Trimming removed 5 bases from V and 6 bases from J; junction bases left unmatched: 14. CDR3 coding DNA: TGTGCCAGCAGCTTTCACCCCTCCGGGGGGGTGGCCGGGGAGCTGTTTTTT. Amino acid sequence: CASSFHPSGGVAGELFF.

This clone was seen only once. The chain uses TRBV7-9 and TRBJ2-1; 9 nucleotides match TRBD2. This CDR3 spans 15 amino acids. Germline V gene lookup returns CDR1 SEHNR and CDR2 FQNEAQ (reference sequence). The junction had 6 bases not matched to a gene; V was cut back by 4 bases and J by 5 bases. In DNA form, the CDR3 reads TGTGCCAGCAGCTGGGGGGGACTAGCTGACAATGAGCAGTTCTTC. Encoded protein: CASSWGGLADNEQFF.

The rearrangement uses TRBV24-1 and TRBJ1-4; maybe TRBD1 (5 bases). The CDR3 totals 14 residues. In germline, CDR1 is KGHDR, CDR2 SFDVKD. V shed 9 bases and J shed 5 bases, with 15 bases lying between them. Written as DNA, the CDR3 is TGTGCCACCCCGGGCGGAGGACAAAATGAAAAACTGTTTTTT. It translates to CATPGGGQNEKLFF.

The CDR3 nucleotides read TGTGCCATCACCCACTCTTTCCGGGCACCCCTCCACTTT. Residues: CAITHSFRAPLHF. This chain links TRBV10-3 with TRBJ1-6; D is uncertain. CDR3 length: 13 residues. V lost 7 bases and J 11 bases, leaving 15 bases between the germline ends. Germline CDR1 reads ENHRY; CDR2 reads SYGVKD.

The J gene is TRBJ1-4, the V gene TRBV6-2 or TRBV6-3, with D unclear. V was shortened by 2 bases and J by 10 bases, with 20 bases between the two germline ends. This CDR3 has 16 amino acids. The germline gives CDR1 MNHEY, CDR2 SVGEGT. CDR3 loop: CASSYDPEILSGKLFF. The CDR3 DNA sequence: TGTGCCAGCAGTTACGACCCCGAGATCCTAAGTGGAAAACTGTTTTTT.

The chain recombines TRBV21-1 with TRBJ1-1; the table's D call, TRBD1, has no DNA check behind it. TRBV21-1 is a recognized pseudogene. The CDR3 is made up of 21 amino acids. CDR3 region: CASSRDSGTGGGSVMNTEAFF. Here the CDR3 DNA reads TGTGCCAGCAGCAGGGACTCCGGGACAGGGGGCGGTTCGGTGATGAACACTGAAGCTTTCTTT.

The V and J genes are TRBV27 and TRBJ2-2; either TRBD1 or TRBD2 may fit D (6 bases each). CDR3 size: 17 residues. Trimming stripped 4 bases from V and 0 bases from J, with 15 bases between. The germline V gene has CDR1 MNHEY and CDR2 SMNVEV (reference sequence). The DNA for the CDR3 is TGTGCCAGCAGTTCCCGGTGGGGGGCGACGAACACCGGGGAGCTGTTTTTT. Its translation: CASSSRWGATNTGELFF.

The V gene is TRBV12-3 or TRBV12-4, the J gene TRBJ1-2, with D possibly being TRBD1 (5 bases). The V end was cut by 4 bases, the J end by 6 bases, with 12 bases between. This CDR3 is built from 13 residues. Here the CDR3 reads CASSSPWGDGYTF. The CDR3 DNA reads as TGTGCCAGCAGTTCGCCGTGGGGCGATGGCTACACCTTC.

The J gene is TRBJ1-2, the V gene TRBV19; D uncertain. The CDR3 spans 15 residues. The V gene lost 7 bases and the J gene lost 0 bases, with 15 bases spanning the gap. Germline V gene sequence: CDR1 LNHDA, CDR2 SQIVND (reference sequence). CDR3 amino acids: CASKIYNGANYGYTF. The DNA of the CDR3 is TGTGCCAGTAAAATATATAACGGAGCTAACTATGGCTACACCTTC.

This sequence joins TRBV6-1 and TRBJ2-1, with 8 bases matching TRBD2. Looked up from germline, CDR1 is MNHNS and CDR2 is SASEGT. Trimming took 0 bases from V and 9 from J; bases not matched to a gene: 7. CDR3 length: 15 amino acids. CDR3 protein: CASSEASGTAVEQFF. In DNA form, the CDR3 reads TGTGCCAGCAGTGAAGCTAGCGGGACGGCGGTTGAGCAGTTCTTC.

This clone showed up just once. The rearrangement uses TRBV2 and TRBJ2-2, with TRBD1 matching 10 bases. Germline lookup yields CDR1 SNHLY and CDR2 FYNNEI. J gave up 5 bases and V 6 bases, and 6 bases lay outside the gene matches. The CDR3 loop spans 15 amino acids. CDR3 in DNA: TGTGCCAGCAGCCCGGGGGGACAGGGGACCGGGGAGCTGTTTTTT. Residues: CASSPGGQGTGELFF.

This clone has only one observation. The rearrangement links TRBV28 to TRBJ1-2; maybe TRBD1 (5 bases). The germline V gene encodes CDR1 MDHEN and CDR2 SYDVKM. The V gene lost 4 bases and the J gene lost 9 bases, with 12 bases spanning the gap. The CDR3 is made up of 12 amino acids. Here the CDR3 DNA reads TGTGCCAGCAGTTCTTCTGGGACCAGCTACACCTTC. This codes for CASSSSGTSYTF.

V is TRBV10-1 and J is TRBJ2-7; D is perhaps TRBD1 or TRBD2 (5 bases each). Germline CDR1 WNHNN, CDR2 SYGVQD (reference sequence). Trimming left V 6 bases short and J 7 bases short, with 16 bases between. This CDR3 has 13 residues. DNA for the CDR3: TGCGCCAGCAGCCGGGACCTCTCCCGGGAGCAGTACTTC. Translating it yields CASSRDLSREQYF.

The chain joins TRBV13 to TRBJ2-1; no clear D. This CDR3 is 14 amino acids long. Germline lookup yields CDR1 PRHDT and CDR2 FYEKMQ (reference sequence). V lost 11 bases and J lost 0, with 14 bases in between. The CDR3 reads CASRAGGSYNEQFF. Here the CDR3 DNA reads TGTGCCTCACGTGCCGGCGGCTCCTACAATGAGCAGTTCTTC.

The chain is built from TRBV7-9 and TRBJ2-2, with D possibly being TRBD2 (5 bases). CDR3 length: 16 amino acids. Deletions cut 6 bases from V and 1 base from J, with 15 bases between. CDR1 is SEHNR, CDR2 FQNEAQ, per germline (reference sequence). This CDR3 reads CASSRGLSGNTGELFF. The CDR3 bases are TGTGCCAGCAGTAGAGGGCTTTCAGGGAACACCGGGGAGCTGTTTTTT.

The gene calls are TRBV7-2 and TRBJ1-2, with 11 bases that match TRBD1. From germline, CDR1 is SGHTA and CDR2 FQGNSA. The CDR3 spans 17 residues. J was trimmed by 7 bases and V by 5 bases; bases with no gene match: 15. CDR3 DNA sequence: TGTGCCAGCAGCCCAGAAAGAGGTGGACAGGGGGCGGGTGGCTACACCTTC. Amino acids: CASSPERGGQGAGGYTF.

The chain links TRBV10-1 to TRBJ2-1, with D possibly being TRBD1 (5 bases). CDR1 is WNHNN and CDR2 is SYGVQD in the germline V gene (reference sequence). Trimming took 5 bases from V and 4 from J, leaving 15 bases between them. The length of the CDR3 is 15 residues. The CDR3 loop is CASSPDSRFYNEQFF. CDR3 bases: TGCGCCAGCAGTCCCGACAGTCGGTTTTACAATGAGCAGTTCTTC.

The table lists this clone with a few counts. The V gene is TRBV5-1, the J gene TRBJ2-5, with D perhaps TRBD1 or TRBD2 (5 bases each). Germline V CDR1 and CDR2: SGHRS, YFSETQ. V was pared by 4 bases and J by 5 bases, with 15 bases between. The CDR3 spans 14 residues. CDR3 DNA sequence: TGCGCCAGCAGCCACAGGACGGGATCGGAGACCCAGTACTTC. This translates into CASSHRTGSETQYF.

This sequence joins TRBV2 and TRBJ1-1, with D unclear. CDR3 length: 13 amino acids. The germline V gene encodes CDR1 SNHLY and CDR2 FYNNEI. Between the trimmed V and J ends, which lost 6 bases and 0 bases, there was a span of 8 bases. The chain's CDR3 is CASRAQVNTEAFF. The CDR3 nucleotides are TGTGCCAGCAGAGCTCAGGTGAACACTGAAGCTTTCTTT.

The rearrangement uses TRBV7-9 and TRBJ1-1, with D tentatively TRBD1 (6 bases). V was pared by 1 base and J by 6 bases, with 12 bases between. The CDR3 extends over 14 amino acids. The germline CDR1 and CDR2 sequences are SEHNR and FQNEAQ (reference sequence). In DNA, the CDR3 is TGTGCCAGCAGCTTAGAAGGGGGGGCGGCTGAAGCTTTCTTT. It yields the protein CASSLEGGAAEAFF.

This chain links TRBV7-7 with TRBJ2-1; 9 nucleotides align to TRBD2. Germline CDR1 reads SSHAT; CDR2 reads FNYEAQ (reference sequence). The CDR3 contains 15 residues. V lost 3 bases to trimming and J lost 3 bases; unmatched junction nucleotides: 3. The CDR3 coding sequence is TGTGCCAGCAGCTTCTCGACTAGCGGCTACAATGAGCAGTTCTTC. As protein: CASSFSTSGYNEQFF. Full variable domain (remainder filled in from reference TRBV7-7 and TRBJ2-1): GAGVSQSPRYKVTKRGQDVTLRCDPISSHATLYWYQQALGQGPEFLTYFNYEAQPDKSGLPSDRFSAERPEGSISTLTIQRTEQRDSAMYRCASSFSTSGYNEQFFGPGTRLTVL.

J is TRBJ1-5 and V is TRBV6-5; 10 nucleotides agree with TRBD1. CDR1 is MNHEY and CDR2 is SVGAGI in the germline V gene. CDR3 length: 15 amino acids. The V gene end was trimmed by 6 bases and the J gene end by 4 bases; junction bases not matched to a gene: 6. The CDR3 DNA follows: TGTGCCAGCAGAGGGACAGGGGCGAGGAATCAGCCCCAGCATTTT. Its translation: CASRGTGARNQPQHF.

The rearrangement links TRBV2 to TRBJ1-4; 7 bases align to TRBD1. Losses at the gene ends were 3 bases for V and 7 bases for J; bases not matched to a gene: 2. The CDR3 runs to 13 residues. CDR1 is SNHLY and CDR2 is FYNNEI in the germline V gene. In DNA, the CDR3 is TGTGCCAGCAGTGACTACAGGGGTGAAAAACTGTTTTTT. It codes for CASSDYRGEKLFF.

This chain uses TRBV19 with TRBJ1-5, with D perhaps matching TRBD1 (6 bases). The CDR3 runs 15 residues. Trimming shortened V by 5 bases and J by 4 bases, and 15 bases separated the two germline ends. CDR1 is LNHDA, CDR2 SQIVND, per germline (reference sequence). In DNA form, the CDR3 reads TGTGCCAGTAGTTCCTGGACAGCCCTTAATCAGCCCCAGCATTTT. Translating gives CASSSWTALNQPQHF.

J is TRBJ1-6 and V is TRBV6-6; D might be TRBD1 (5 bases). The CDR3 has 15 residues. The germline V gene encodes CDR1 MNHNY and CDR2 SVGAGI (reference sequence). Between the trimmed V and J ends, which lost 4 bases and 9 bases, there was a span of 16 bases. CDR3 sequence reads: CASSSPELGRSPLHF. The DNA of the CDR3 is TGTGCCAGCAGTTCCCCCGAGCTGGGGCGTTCACCCCTCCACTTT.